This is a list of T cell receptor beta chains from one sample in a study of blood T cell repertoires in COVID-19. Only in-frame clones appear in the TCRdb table, and some are missing; sequencing was by immunoSEQ multiplex PCR. The table includes about 170,000 clones, approximately 92% detected once. The sequenced sample consisted of peripheral blood. The receptors shown here come from a woman in her forties or fifties with acute or convalescent COVID-19. Both conserved end residues are part of each CDR3.

cdr3_aa: CASSQTLNRPMNTEAFF; cdr3_length: 17; v_call: TRBV3-1/TRBV3-2; j_call: TRBJ1-1
cdr3_aa: CASSFTGGARQPQHF; cdr3_length: 15; v_call: TRBV28; j_call: TRBJ1-5
cdr3_aa: CASSPRGSYEQYF; cdr3_length: 13; v_call: TRBV4-1; j_call: TRBJ2-7
cdr3_aa: CSASSQPRGSYSPLHF; cdr3_length: 16; v_call: TRBV20-1; j_call: TRBJ1-6
cdr3_aa: CASSEVLGGTEAFF; cdr3_length: 14; v_call: TRBV6-1; j_call: TRBJ1-1
cdr3_aa: CASSQSKGQINTIYF; cdr3_length: 15; v_call: TRBV4-1; j_call: TRBJ1-3
cdr3_aa: CASSLGQGLGYTF; cdr3_length: 13; v_call: TRBV12-3/TRBV12-4; j_call: TRBJ1-2
cdr3_aa: CASKTGSYSNQPQHF; cdr3_length: 15; v_call: TRBV19; j_call: TRBJ1-5
cdr3_aa: CASTFSEGGTEAFF; cdr3_length: 14; v_call: TRBV7-9; j_call: TRBJ1-1
cdr3_aa: CASSIQGSGYTF; cdr3_length: 12; v_call: TRBV19; j_call: TRBJ1-2
cdr3_aa: CASSHPGAREKLFF; cdr3_length: 14; v_call: TRBV7-9; j_call: TRBJ1-4
cdr3_aa: CASSSGQGTPGAFF; cdr3_length: 14; v_call: TRBV6-5; j_call: TRBJ1-1
cdr3_aa: CASSTRQGSETQYF; cdr3_length: 14; v_call: TRBV14; j_call: TRBJ2-5
cdr3_aa: CASSQGEGRVEKLFF; cdr3_length: 15; v_call: TRBV3-1/TRBV3-2; j_call: TRBJ1-4
cdr3_aa: CASSPFRTATGTNTEAFF; cdr3_length: 18; v_call: TRBV28; j_call: TRBJ1-1
cdr3_aa: CASSPGAAINEQFF; cdr3_length: 14; v_call: TRBV5-1; j_call: TRBJ2-1
cdr3_aa: CATPDSSNYGYTF; cdr3_length: 13; v_call: TRBV28; j_call: TRBJ1-2
cdr3_aa: CATSRDPPRVPNTGELFF; cdr3_length: 18; v_call: TRBV15; j_call: TRBJ2-2
cdr3_aa: CASSWGQGDQPQHF; cdr3_length: 14; v_call: TRBV6-6; j_call: TRBJ1-5
cdr3_aa: CASSLGRAYGYTF; cdr3_length: 13; v_call: TRBV5-6; j_call: TRBJ1-2
cdr3_aa: CASSLSGTGGVYGYTF; cdr3_length: 16; v_call: TRBV14; j_call: TRBJ1-2
cdr3_aa: CASSQVVTSTDTQYF; cdr3_length: 15; v_call: TRBV4-3; j_call: TRBJ2-3
cdr3_aa: CASTQQGSTEAFF; cdr3_length: 13; v_call: TRBV6-5; j_call: TRBJ1-1
cdr3_aa: CASSTGQGYTDTQYF; cdr3_length: 15; v_call: TRBV19; j_call: TRBJ2-3
cdr3_aa: CASSLTGYNQPQHF; cdr3_length: 14; v_call: TRBV5-1; j_call: TRBJ1-5
cdr3_aa: CASSDPGKGGNQPQHF; cdr3_length: 16; v_call: TRBV6-2/TRBV6-3; j_call: TRBJ1-5
cdr3_aa: CASSLVGAGANEQYF; cdr3_length: 15; v_call: TRBV5-6; j_call: TRBJ2-7
cdr3_aa: CASSEGETGKAFF; cdr3_length: 13; v_call: TRBV10-1; j_call: TRBJ1-1
cdr3_aa: CASSPWMGLRGTSGNTIYF; cdr3_length: 19; v_call: TRBV28; j_call: TRBJ1-3
cdr3_aa: CASSGTGTGVGELFF; cdr3_length: 15; v_call: TRBV6-5; j_call: TRBJ2-2
cdr3_aa: CASSQPPGTPGNTIYF; cdr3_length: 16; v_call: TRBV3-1/TRBV3-2; j_call: TRBJ1-3
cdr3_aa: CASSETALRSDYGYTF; cdr3_length: 16; v_call: TRBV25-1; j_call: TRBJ1-2
cdr3_aa: CASSQEWQGTPEQYF; cdr3_length: 15; v_call: TRBV4-3; j_call: TRBJ2-7
cdr3_aa: CASSRGRGIQETQYF; cdr3_length: 15; v_call: TRBV5-4; j_call: TRBJ2-5
cdr3_aa: CASTPGGGLTDTQYF; cdr3_length: 15; v_call: TRBV5-1; j_call: TRBJ2-3
cdr3_aa: CASSEYGTGFSQSGYTF; cdr3_length: 17; v_call: TRBV7-9; j_call: TRBJ1-2
cdr3_aa: CASSLGQGARGYTF; cdr3_length: 14; v_call: TRBV5-1; j_call: TRBJ1-2
cdr3_aa: CSASGGVQPQHF; cdr3_length: 12; v_call: TRBV20-1; j_call: TRBJ1-5
cdr3_aa: CASSTGQGAFYGYTF; cdr3_length: 15; v_call: TRBV2; j_call: TRBJ1-2
cdr3_aa: CASSQSGLEGPDTQYF; cdr3_length: 16; v_call: TRBV3-1/TRBV3-2; j_call: TRBJ2-3
cdr3_aa: CASSLYPKGKGNQPQHF; cdr3_length: 17; v_call: TRBV28; j_call: TRBJ1-5
cdr3_aa: CASSQGASGRSDTQYF; cdr3_length: 16; v_call: TRBV4-2; j_call: TRBJ2-3
cdr3_aa: CASSPPGTLGSGYTF; cdr3_length: 15; v_call: TRBV23-1; j_call: TRBJ1-2
cdr3_aa: CASTDGWTSPHNEQFF; cdr3_length: 16; v_call: TRBV2; j_call: TRBJ2-1
cdr3_aa: CASRDTGRSGANVLTF; cdr3_length: 16; v_call: TRBV19; j_call: TRBJ2-6
cdr3_aa: CASSASPTAPGEQFF; cdr3_length: 15; v_call: TRBV18; j_call: TRBJ2-1
cdr3_aa: CASSPGQERGTGELFF; cdr3_length: 16; v_call: TRBV5-4; j_call: TRBJ2-2
cdr3_aa: CASSSPRQGNYGYTF; cdr3_length: 15; v_call: TRBV28; j_call: TRBJ1-2
cdr3_aa: CASSVNRASNNSPLHF; cdr3_length: 16; v_call: TRBV2; j_call: TRBJ1-6
cdr3_aa: CSVLLGVRTGGQLSEQYF; cdr3_length: 18; v_call: TRBV29-1; j_call: TRBJ2-7
cdr3_aa: CASSLPLAGAFTDTQYF; cdr3_length: 17; v_call: TRBV7-2; j_call: TRBJ2-3